This entry concerns a single TCR beta chain. Its antigen is unknown. No per-base quality is available; no much larger clone lies one base away. TCRbeta CDR3 regions were amplified from genomic DNA using the immunoSEQ Assay, a bias-controlled multiplex PCR. In the authors' own workflow: The number of nucleated cells in each sample was estimated from the amplification of reference gene primers within the assay. Sequence reads were collapsed and filtered to measure the absolute abundance of every unique TCRbeta CDR3 rearrangement. Productive Simpson clonality was computed per sample as the square root of Simpson's diversity index over productive rearrangements. TCRdb's version of the immuneACCESS table is confined to in-frame rearrangements and falls short of the full clone set. An unresolved V gene accounts for under half of the shortfall where checked; the remainder is of unknown origin. V and J calls and clone size are given by that table; D and trimming were obtained from the DNA. In all, the sample holds hundreds of thousands of clones, and roughly 90% of those were seen once. In total, the top ten clones hold 2% to 3% of the sample.

CDR1 SGHRS and CDR2 YFSETQ are derived from the germline V gene. V is clipped by 7 bases and J by 0 bases, and the sequence between their germline boundaries is 16 bases long. From the cysteine through the phenylalanine, the CDR3 covers 15 amino acids. This entry keeps only the CDR3 DNA: 45 bases, framed from base 1. The data were taken from a study of blood T cell repertoires in COVID-19 (dated by TCRdb to 2018 to 2021). For context, the study as a whole: Collaborator samples came from the United States, Italy and Spain and covered acute and convalescent phases of COVID-19. Samples came from the ongoing ImmuneRACE study (first 160 participants) plus 1,254 subjects from 6 global collaborators. Where HLA class I and class II types were available, the types were taken from metadata supplied by the sample provider, not from assay-based typing. The prospective study material was composed of cDNA or gDNA derived from T cells, B-cell-depleted T cells, or PBMCs. The repertoires were released in a freely available public database intended as a resource for research on the immune response to SARS-CoV-2. Sample metadata almost always included a de-identified subject ID, COVID-19 status, age in years and sex. Deeply sampled blood TCRbeta repertoires from subjects exposed to, actively infected with, or recovered from COVID-19 were included in the dataset.

Beyond this particular receptor, the publication reports: The quantity of clinical and demographic metadata differed by source and by participant and was supplied without curation.

Enrolling through a virtual design, the prospective study's participants ranged in age from roughly 18 to 89 years and lived across 20 to 30 United States geographic areas. Cohort assignment in the prospective study relied on participant-reported clinical history from a screening survey and a study questionnaire. Each participant in the prospective study had whole blood, serum and a nasopharyngeal or oropharyngeal swab collected by mobile phlebotomists. Additional blood draws and questionnaires over an approximately two-month period could optionally be provided by prospective study participants. Before DNA extraction, blood samples from the prospective study were shipped at room temperature or frozen.

The rearrangement combines TRBV5-1 with TRBJ2-5; the D gene remains uncertain. This TCR was sampled from a woman younger than 45 with acute COVID-19. Source material: PBMCs or T cells enriched from blood (not recorded which). The CDR3 here reads CASSTEPSYQETQYF. Read as DNA, the sequence is TGCGCCAGCTCGACTGAGCCCTCGTACCAAGAGACCCAGTACTTC. This CDR3, with the reference TRBV5-1 and TRBJ2-5 proteins standing in past its ends, gives the full variable domain KAGVTQTPRYLIKTRGQQVTLSCSPISGHRSVSWYQQTPGQGLQFLFEYFSETQRNKGNFPGRFSGRQFSNSRSEMNVSTLELGDSALYLCASSTEPSYQETQYFGPGTRLLVL.